One and the same sample provided the 12 T cell receptor beta chains below, sequenced in a study of breast tumors, draining lymph nodes, adjacent tissues (dated by TCRdb to 2015 to 2016). Library preparation used multiplex PCR. Sequenced using an Illumina HiSeq 2000. TCRdb reprocessed the public reads (quality trimming at Q25 with fastp, clone calling with MiXCR) and kept in-frame beta chains. Rows are combined by CDR3 protein, so each entry shows the most common genes and DNA. This sample holds 200,000 to 250,000 distinct CDR3 sequences; about 34% were observed only once. The leading ten clones occupy about 3.3% of the sample. Lymph node samples came from the axillary draining lymph nodes of breast cancer patients. Source material: axillary lymph node tissue. Receptor source: a female donor with breast cancer. Some clones in this sample may be carry-over from other donors' samples.

Turning to this clonotype: One base away lies a much larger clone, so this may be a sequencing read error. CDR3 in DNA: TGCAGTGCCCGGGACCTGTTCTACAATGCGCAGTTCTTC. Translated: CSARDLFYNAQFF. The chain links TRBV20-1 to TRBJ2-1, with D perhaps TRBD1 or TRBD2 (5 bases each). This CDR3 has 13 amino acids. From germline, CDR1 is DFQATT and CDR2 SNEGSKA (reference sequence).

In this sample, this clonotype turned up a few times. The rearrangement uses TRBV6-1 and TRBJ1-5; 7 nucleotides agree with TRBD1. Germline-derived CDR1 and CDR2 are MNHNS and SASEGT. J lost 0 bases, V lost 8 bases, and 4 bases had no gene match. The CDR3 covers 14 residues. Written as DNA, the CDR3 is TGTGCCAGCGGCAACAGGGGTAGCAATCAGCCCCAGCATTTT. It yields the protein CASGNRGSNQPQHF.

This clonotype was counted many times. The chain carries TRBV18 and TRBJ2-1; TRBD2 matches at 8 bases. The CDR3 has 15 residues. Germline V gene data show CDR1 as KGHSH and CDR2 as LQKENI. V trimming: 2 bases; J trimming: 6 bases; junction bases outside the gene matches: 6. CDR3 bases: TGTGCCAGCTCACCAGGTATAGCGGGACTCAATGAGCAGTTCTTC. Translating it yields CASSPGIAGLNEQFF.

The chain uses TRBV9 and TRBJ1-2; 8 nucleotides agree with TRBD1. Germline trimming cut 7 bases from V and 2 bases from J; bases unmatched to any gene: 16. The CDR3 has 17 amino acids. Germline V gene lookup returns CDR1 SGDLS and CDR2 YYNGEE. CDR3: CASSPGTGSLSNYGYTF. The CDR3, as DNA: TGTGCCAGCTCACCCGGGACAGGTAGCCTCTCAAACTATGGCTACACCTTC.

V and J are TRBV5-1 and TRBJ2-5, with 8 positions matching TRBD2. The CDR3 contains 15 residues. The V and J ends lost 5 bases and 5 bases, in that order; junction bases with no gene match: 11. The germline V gene encodes CDR1 SGHRS and CDR2 YFSETQ. The CDR3: CASRGGLAWAETQYF. The CDR3 coding sequence is TGCGCCAGCAGGGGAGGACTAGCATGGGCGGAGACCCAGTACTTC.

At least ten counts were recorded for this clonotype. This chain links TRBV19 with TRBJ1-2; the D gene is possibly TRBD1 (5 bases). The CDR3 is 13 residues long. Germline CDR1 reads LNHDA; CDR2 reads SQIVND (reference sequence). Trimming removed 3 bases at V and 7 bases at J, with 12 bases between. The CDR3 is CASSIRGRGGYTF. The CDR3 DNA follows: TGTGCCAGTAGTATCCGGGGGAGAGGTGGCTACACCTTC.

This clonotype was seen repeatedly, ten times or more. This chain links TRBV7-2 with TRBJ1-3; the D gene is possibly TRBD1 (5 bases). CDR1 SGHTA and CDR2 FQGNSA come from the germline V gene. The ends were cut back, 5 bases at V and 4 bases at J, with 15 bases in the middle. The CDR3 is 15 residues long. The CDR3 region has the DNA TGTGCCAGCAGCCCCCGGAGGGGCGCAGGAAACACCATATATTTT. This translates into CASSPRRGAGNTIYF.

This clonotype was detected once. The chain links TRBV7-2 to TRBJ2-5; TRBD1 aligns across 7 bases. After removal of 5 bases from V and 4 bases from J, the junction contained 13 bases not matched to a gene. The CDR3 has 16 residues. Germline V lookup: CDR1 SGHTA, CDR2 FQGNSA. Here the CDR3 DNA reads TGTGCCAGCAGCCGACCCGGGACAGTTCCCCGAGAGACCCAGTACTTC. This sequence encodes CASSRPGTVPRETQYF.

The rearrangement joins TRBV28 to TRBJ1-5, with TRBD1 as a possible D gene (5 bases). CDR3 length: 13 residues. Deletions cut 3 bases from V and 6 bases from J, with 9 bases between. CDR1 is MDHEN, CDR2 SYDVKM, per germline. CDR3 residues: CASSFGGSQPQHF. The CDR3 DNA reads as TGTGCCAGCAGTTTCGGGGGTAGTCAGCCCCAGCATTTT.

This clonotype was counted ten times or more. The chain uses TRBV24-1 and TRBJ2-3, with a weak D call TRBD2 (6 bases). This CDR3 has 15 residues. V lost 9 bases to trimming and J lost 6 bases, with 21 bases between them. Germline loops: CDR1 KGHDR, CDR2 SFDVKD. For the CDR3, the DNA is TGTGCCACCGGGGGAGGAATGGTGGACCGGGATACGCAGTATTTT. It codes for CATGGGMVDRDTQYF.

This clonotype showed up just once. The J gene is TRBJ1-3, the V gene TRBV20-1, with a possible D match to TRBD1 (6 bases). V lost 7 bases, J lost 0 bases, and 19 bases lay in between. The CDR3 totals 16 residues. Germline V gene data show CDR1 as DFQATT and CDR2 as SNEGSKA (reference sequence). Here the CDR3 reads CSVTGGSGNSGNTIYF. The CDR3 nucleotides read TGCAGTGTTACCGGGGGCAGTGGAAACTCTGGAAACACCATATATTTT.

The table lists this clonotype with many counts. The rearrangement joins TRBV10-3 to TRBJ2-1, with a tentative D call TRBD2 (6 bases). The germline CDR1 and CDR2 sequences are ENHRY and SYGVKD. CDR3 length equals 16 residues. The ends were cut back, 3 bases at V and 7 bases at J, with 19 bases in the middle. The CDR3 DNA follows: TGTGCCATCAGTGATCCTCGGGGGAGCCAAGGGAATGAGCAGTTCTTC. As protein: CAISDPRGSQGNEQFF.